The 5 T cell receptor beta chains below all came from one sample that was sequenced in a study of cytomegalovirus exposure and HLA in healthy donors. The PCR had 60 Vbeta and 13 Jbeta primers. Here immunoSEQ multiplex PCR was the method, and the copy in TCRdb shows in-frame clones only, minus some. The sample contains 150,000 or so clones, about two thirds of which appear only once. Sequenced material: PBMCs. These receptors all stem from a woman aged 55-70 years in good health and CMV-seropositive.

The V call is TRBV5-1, the J call TRBJ2-3, with 7 bases fitting TRBD2. Per the germline V gene, CDR1 is SGHRS and CDR2 is YFSETQ. J gave up 0 bases and V 3 bases, and 7 bases lay outside the gene matches. The CDR3 is made up of 16 amino acids. CDR3 DNA: TGCGCCAGCAGCTGGGGCGGGGGACCGAGCACAGATACGCAGTATTTT. Translating it yields CASSWGGGPSTDTQYF.

The rearrangement joins TRBV6-5 to TRBJ2-1; 10 bases line up with TRBD2. CDR3 length: 15 residues. Per germline, CDR1 MNHEY and CDR2 SVGAGI. J gave up 5 bases and V 6 bases, and 7 bases lay outside the gene matches. The DNA for the CDR3 is TGTGCCAGCAGGATACCCGGGACTAGCGACAATGAGCAGTTCTTC. Its protein product is CASRIPGTSDNEQFF.

The DNA of the CDR3 is TGTGCCAGCAATAGTCTTAATGAAAAACTGTTTTTT. It yields the protein CASNSLNEKLFF. The chain recombines TRBV28 with TRBJ1-4; D gene ambiguous. Germline V gene lookup returns CDR1 MDHEN and CDR2 SYDVKM. V was shortened by 7 bases and J by 4 bases, with 7 bases between the two germline ends. The CDR3 runs to 12 residues.

This clone was detected a few times. This sequence joins TRBV5-6 and TRBJ2-7; 8 nucleotides match TRBD2. CDR1 SGHDT and CDR2 YYEEEE come from the germline V gene. The J segment lost 0 bases and the V segment lost 0 bases, leaving 8 bases of the junction unmatched. There are 17 residues in the CDR3. DNA for the CDR3: TGTGCCAGCAGCTTGGGATTGCGGGGGGCAAGCTCCTACGAGCAGTACTTC. Translating gives CASSLGLRGASSYEQYF. Variable domain in full (rest from reference TRBV5-6 and TRBJ2-7): DAGVTQSPTHLIKTRGQQVTLRCSPKSGHDTVSWYQQALGQGPQFIFQYYEEEERQRGNFPDRFSGHQFPNYSSELNVNALLLGDSALYLCASSLGLRGASSYEQYFGPGTRLTVT.

The rearrangement joins TRBV11-3 to TRBJ2-2; TRBD2 agrees at 8 bases. The CDR3 runs 15 residues. Germline-derived CDR1 and CDR2 are SGHNT and YENEEA. J was trimmed by 4 bases and V by 0 bases; bases with no gene match: 1. The CDR3 nucleotides read TGTGCCAGCAGCTTAGACGGGAGGGCCACCGGGGAGCTGTTTTTT. Its translation is CASSLDGRATGELFF.